One and the same sample provided the 7 T cell receptor beta chains below, sequenced in a study of blood T cell repertoires in COVID-19. The method was immunoSEQ multiplex PCR; TCRdb's version includes in-frame clones alone and lacks a portion of them. The sample lists about 210,000 clones, roughly nine tenths occurring once. What was sequenced was peripheral blood. All receptors come from a man between 65 and 80 years old with acute or convalescent COVID-19.

Worth noting for this clone: Other DNA sequences in the sample encode the same CDR3. The V and J genes are TRBV2 and TRBJ1-1; 8 nucleotides align to TRBD1. V gave up 7 bases and J gave up 1 base; unmatched junction bases: 2. The germline V gene has CDR1 SNHLY and CDR2 FYNNEI. This CDR3 spans 13 amino acids. CDR3: CASTGQGNTEAFF. DNA for the CDR3: TGTGCCAGCACCGGACAGGGGAACACTGAAGCTTTCTTT.

V is TRBV6-2 or TRBV6-3 and J is TRBJ2-7, with 7 bases matching TRBD1. J lost 2 bases, V lost 6 bases, and 7 bases had no gene match. Germline V gene sequence: CDR1 MNHEY, CDR2 SVGEGT. CDR3 length equals 14 residues. The CDR3 spells CASSLLGTAYEQYF. CDR3 bases: TGTGCCAGCAGCCTTTTAGGGACAGCCTACGAGCAGTACTTC.

This chain joins TRBV19 and TRBJ1-5; D call uncertain. Germline V gene data show CDR1 as LNHDA and CDR2 as SQIVND (reference sequence). The CDR3 sequence is 13 residues long. V lost 4 bases, J lost 3 bases, and 7 bases lay in between. CDR3 sequence: CASSNTVNQPQHF. The CDR3, as DNA: TGTGCCAGTAGTAATACAGTCAATCAGCCCCAGCATTTT. The whole variable domain, remainder taken from reference TRBV19 and TRBJ1-5, is DGGITQSPKYLFRKEGQNVTLSCEQNLNHDAMYWYRQDPGQGLRLIYYSQIVNDFQKGDIAEGYSVSREKKESFPLTVTSAQKNPTAFYLCASSNTVNQPQHFGDGTRLSIL.

The chain combines TRBV5-1 with TRBJ1-1; D gene ambiguous. CDR3 length: 15 residues. V was clipped by 0 bases and J by 2 bases, with 11 bases between them. Germline lookup yields CDR1 SGHRS and CDR2 YFSETQ. CDR3 residues: CASSLGAGINTEAFF. The CDR3 DNA sequence: TGCGCCAGCAGCTTGGGGGCAGGTATTAACACTGAAGCTTTCTTT.

The chain couples TRBV24-1 to TRBJ1-6; the match to TRBD1 covers 8 bases. The CDR3 extends over 15 amino acids. Germline CDR1 KGHDR, CDR2 SFDVKD. Losses at the gene ends were 5 bases for V and 4 bases for J; bases not matched to a gene: 3. The CDR3 coding sequence is TGTGCCACCAGTGCCGGGACAGGTTATAATTCACCCCTCCACTTT. Its translation: CATSAGTGYNSPLHF.

For the CDR3, the DNA is TGTGCCAGCAGTCCTACAGGGGGGAAGAACACTGAAGCTTTCTTT. Protein product: CASSPTGGKNTEAFF. The rearrangement joins TRBV7-9 to TRBJ1-1; TRBD1 aligns across 8 bases. CDR1 is SEHNR and CDR2 is FQNEAQ in the germline V gene (reference sequence). The CDR3 is made up of 15 amino acids. V was pared by 6 bases and J by 1 base, with 7 bases of the junction left unmatched.

This clone turned up a few times. The chain recombines TRBV19 with TRBJ1-2; D uncertain. V lost 7 bases to trimming and J lost 4 bases, with 22 bases between them. The CDR3 has 16 residues. Germline CDR1 is LNHDA and CDR2 is SQIVND (reference sequence). CDR3 loop: CASIRGTLPFSYGYTF. In DNA, the CDR3 is TGTGCCAGTATTAGAGGCACATTGCCCTTTAGCTATGGCTACACCTTC.